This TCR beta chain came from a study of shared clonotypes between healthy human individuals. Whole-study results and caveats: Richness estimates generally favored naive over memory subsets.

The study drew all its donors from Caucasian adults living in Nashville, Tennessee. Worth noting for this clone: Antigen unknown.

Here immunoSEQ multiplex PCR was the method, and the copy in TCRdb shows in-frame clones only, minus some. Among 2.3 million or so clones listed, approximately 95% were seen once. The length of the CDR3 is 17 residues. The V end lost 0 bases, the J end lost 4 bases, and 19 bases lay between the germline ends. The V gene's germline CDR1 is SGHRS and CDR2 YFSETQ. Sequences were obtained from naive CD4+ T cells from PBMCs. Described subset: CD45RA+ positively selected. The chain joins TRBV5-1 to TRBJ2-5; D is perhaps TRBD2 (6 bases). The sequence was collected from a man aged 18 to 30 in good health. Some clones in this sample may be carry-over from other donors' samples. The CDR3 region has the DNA TGCGCCAGCAGCTTGGGGACTATCAACGATGGAGGAGAGACCCAGTACTTC. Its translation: CASSLGTINDGGETQYF.